This TCR beta chain was retrieved from a study of T cell responses to AZD1222 COVID-19 vaccine. The overall study: Analyses pooled second doses at about 4 or about 12 weeks. Broader study findings: Donors skewed white British and female; clonal diversity was possibly underestimated. Variant regions that are unmutated are reportedly the target of nearly half of spike-specific TCRs. Increases in Spike-specific TCR breadth and depth were seen after two AZD1222 doses.

In the case of this clone: The antigen remains unidentified.

CDR3 length: 16 residues. Losses at the gene ends were 2 bases for V and 4 bases for J; bases not matched to a gene: 6. CDR1 is SEHNR, CDR2 FQNEAQ, per germline (reference sequence). Libraries were prepared by immunoSEQ multiplex PCR; TCRdb keeps only in-frame clonotypes and omits some of them. The table lists 150,000 or so clones, more than 80% of them singletons, with about 2.8% in the top ten. This chain joins TRBV7-9 and TRBJ1-1; 11 bases are a match to TRBD1. The source material was peripheral blood, sampled on day 0 of AZD1222 vaccination. The TCR originated in an adult in good health. The CDR3 DNA reads as TGTGCCAGCAGCTTAAATTCTGGGACAGGGGGCACTGAAGCTTTCTTT. Translation: CASSLNSGTGGTEAFF.